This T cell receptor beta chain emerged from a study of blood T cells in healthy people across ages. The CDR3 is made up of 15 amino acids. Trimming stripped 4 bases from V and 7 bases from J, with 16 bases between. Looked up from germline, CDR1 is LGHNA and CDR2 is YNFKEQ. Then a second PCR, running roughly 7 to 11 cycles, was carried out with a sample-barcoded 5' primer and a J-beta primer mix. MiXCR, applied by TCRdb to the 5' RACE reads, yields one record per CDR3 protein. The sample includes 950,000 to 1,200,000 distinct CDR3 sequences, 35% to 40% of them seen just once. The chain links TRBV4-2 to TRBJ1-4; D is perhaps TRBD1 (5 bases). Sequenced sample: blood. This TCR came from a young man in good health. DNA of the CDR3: TGTGCCAGCAGCCGCTCACAGGAAGTCGTTGAAAAACTGTTTTTT. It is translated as CASSRSQEVVEKLFF.